Listed here are 22 T cell receptor beta chains from one sample, sequenced in a study of long-term antiretroviral therapy in people with HIV. It was version v3.0 of the immunoSEQ assay that was run at survey level. The repertoire was sequenced with immunoSEQ multiplex PCR; TCRdb's copy has only in-frame clones and lacks some. In the table there are roughly 20,000 clones, roughly 84% of which are singletons. The sample consisted of unsorted PBMCs, taken 1.9 years after starting antiretroviral therapy. These receptors came from a woman in her forties or fifties with HIV.

The chain combines TRBV4-3 with TRBJ2-3, with TRBD2 identical over 9 bases. Germline CDR1 LGHNA, CDR2 YSLEER. The CDR3 consists of 17 residues. With 0 bases clipped from V and 4 bases from J, the junction kept 8 bases outside the gene matches. CDR3 sequence: CASSQDGPAGGPDTQYF. The CDR3 DNA reads as TGCGCCAGCAGCCAAGACGGGCCAGCGGGGGGCCCAGATACGCAGTATTTT.

This rearrangement joins TRBV7-8 to TRBJ2-7; D tentatively reads TRBD1 or TRBD2 (5 bases each). V was trimmed by 1 base and J by 0 bases, leaving 7 bases between them. The V gene's germline CDR1 is SGHVS and CDR2 FQNEAQ. This CDR3 comprises 14 residues. The CDR3 sequence is CASSLEGTSYEQYF. The CDR3 DNA is TGTGCCAGCAGCTTAGAAGGGACCTCCTACGAGCAGTACTTC.

V gene TRBV5-1 combines with J gene TRBJ2-7, with 9 nucleotides matching TRBD1. J was trimmed by 0 bases and V by 4 bases; bases with no gene match: 5. The germline gives CDR1 SGHRS, CDR2 YFSETQ. The CDR3 sequence is 15 residues long. The DNA for the CDR3 is TGCGCCAGCAGCCCCCGGGACAGGGCCTCCTACGAGCAGTACTTC. Translating it yields CASSPRDRASYEQYF.

This chain uses TRBV19 with TRBJ2-5; 8 positions agree with TRBD2. V shed 7 bases, J shed 5 bases, and the junction held 12 bases outside the gene matches. The germline CDR1 and CDR2 sequences are LNHDA and SQIVND (reference sequence). The CDR3 sequence is 15 residues long. The CDR3 is CASTPTAGAGETQYF. Here the CDR3 DNA reads TGTGCCAGTACCCCAACAGCGGGGGCTGGGGAGACCCAGTACTTC. The full variable domain, completed using reference TRBV19 and TRBJ2-5, is DGGITQSPKYLFRKEGQNVTLSCEQNLNHDAMYWYRQDPGQGLRLIYYSQIVNDFQKGDIAEGYSVSREKKESFPLTVTSAQKNPTAFYLCASTPTAGAGETQYFGPGTRLLVL.

The V and J genes are TRBV2 and TRBJ1-5; TRBD1 is a possible D gene (6 bases). The CDR3 covers 14 residues. Trimming stripped 3 bases from V and 2 bases from J, with 8 bases between. Germline V gives CDR1 SNHLY, CDR2 FYNNEI. This CDR3 reads CASSDNRGNQPQHF. CDR3 nucleotide sequence: TGTGCCAGCAGTGATAACAGGGGCAATCAGCCCCAGCATTTT.

The chain couples TRBV18 to TRBJ2-7, with 7 bases aligning to TRBD1. Germline V gene sequence: CDR1 KGHSH, CDR2 LQKENI. The V segment lost 4 bases and the J segment 3 bases; nucleotides outside the gene matches: 6. The CDR3 is made up of 14 amino acids. The CDR3 reads CASSQTRDSYEQYF. CDR3 nucleotides: TGTGCCAGCTCACAGACCCGGGACAGCTACGAGCAGTACTTC.

The rearrangement joins TRBV29-1 to TRBJ1-1; possible D gene TRBD1, 6 bases. The V and J ends lost 2 bases and 2 bases respectively, with 12 bases between them. The length of the CDR3 is 14 residues. Germline assignment: CDR1 SQVTM and CDR2 ANQGSEA. The CDR3 region has the DNA TGCAGCGTTGAAAAGGACAGCTATAACACTGAAGCTTTCTTT. This sequence encodes CSVEKDSYNTEAFF.

The V and J genes are TRBV6-5 and TRBJ2-7; 7 bases agree with TRBD1. The length of the CDR3 is 14 residues. V dropped 6 bases and J dropped 5; count of bases not matched to a gene: 10. Germline CDR1 reads MNHEY; CDR2 reads SVGAGI. Written as DNA, the CDR3 is TGTGCCAGCAGCCGACAGGGTAAACGGGACGAGCAGTACTTC. Translation gives CASSRQGKRDEQYF.

The chain uses TRBV18 and TRBJ2-7; tentatively, D is TRBD2 (5 bases). V lost 3 bases and J lost 2, with 14 bases in between. The length of the CDR3 is 15 residues. Germline-derived CDR1 and CDR2 are KGHSH and LQKENI. In DNA, the CDR3 is TGTGCCAGCTCACCGTCAGCGGAAATCACCTACGAGCAGTACTTC. Translating it yields CASSPSAEITYEQYF.

The chain employs TRBV19 and TRBJ1-2, with 8 bases identical to TRBD1. Looked up from germline, CDR1 is LNHDA and CDR2 is SQIVND (reference sequence). There are 12 residues in the CDR3. The V gene end was trimmed by 5 bases and the J gene end by 6 bases; junction bases not matched to a gene: 2. This CDR3 is CASSGTGHGYTF. The CDR3 nucleotides read TGTGCCAGTAGTGGGACAGGACATGGCTACACCTTC.

The chain combines TRBV29-1 with TRBJ2-7, with a tentative D call TRBD2 (6 bases). Germline CDR1 reads SQVTM; CDR2 reads ANQGSEA. Trimming left V 4 bases short and J 11 bases short, with 18 bases between. This CDR3 contains 12 residues. The CDR3 sequence: CSVAAEWEVEYF. The CDR3 DNA follows: TGCAGCGTTGCGGCTGAATGGGAGGTGGAGTACTTC.

V gene TRBV11-2 combines with J gene TRBJ1-4, with D perhaps matching TRBD1 (6 bases). This CDR3 contains 18 residues. Trimming took 1 base from V and 0 from J, leaving 15 bases between them. The germline V gene has CDR1 SGHAT and CDR2 FQNNGV. The CDR3 region has the DNA TGTGCCAGCAGCTTAGGCATGGACAGCCCTCCAACTAATGAAAAACTGTTTTTT. It translates to CASSLGMDSPPTNEKLFF. Full variable domain (remainder filled in from reference TRBV11-2 and TRBJ1-4): EAGVAQSPRYKIIEKRQSVAFWCNPISGHATLYWYQQILGQGPKLLIQFQNNGVVDDSQLPKDRFSAERLKGVDSTLKIQPAKLEDSAVYLCASSLGMDSPPTNEKLFFGSGTQLSVL.

V usage is TRBV14 and J usage is TRBJ2-1; D is perhaps TRBD2 (7 bases). Germline CDR1 SGHDN, CDR2 FVKESK. This CDR3 contains 19 residues. Between the trimmed V and J ends, which lost 0 bases and 14 bases, there was a span of 32 bases. CDR3 DNA: TGTGCCAGCAGCCAAGATAGGGGGGGAGGGACATTGACACCAGAAGGGGAGTTCTTC. This sequence encodes CASSQDRGGGTLTPEGEFF. Drawing the rest from reference TRBV14 and TRBJ2-1, the complete variable domain is EAGVTQFPSHSVIEKGQTVTLRCDPISGHDNLYWYRRVMGKEIKFLLHFVKESKQDESGMPNNRFLAERTGGTYSTLKVQPAELEDSGVYFCASSQDRGGGTLTPEGEFFGPGTRLTVL.

This rearrangement joins TRBV5-3 to TRBJ1-1; D unclear. TRBV5-3 qualifies as an ORF whose function is uncertain. Trimming shortened V by 0 bases and J by 1 base, and 10 bases separated the two germline ends. This CDR3 has 15 residues. CDR3 sequence: CARSLDQDENTEAFF. The CDR3 DNA follows: TGTGCCAGAAGCTTGGATCAGGATGAGAACACTGAAGCTTTCTTT.

Relative to its sample, this clone is medium-sized. The rearrangement links TRBV29-1 to TRBJ1-2; no firm D call. V shed 4 bases and J shed 5 bases, with 17 bases lying between them. The CDR3 extends over 14 amino acids. Germline V CDR1 and CDR2: SQVTM, ANQGSEA. The CDR3 spells CSVGGELGDYGYTF. DNA of the CDR3: TGCAGCGTTGGGGGAGAGCTTGGGGATTATGGCTACACCTTC. Complete variable domain (other parts from reference TRBV29-1 and TRBJ1-2): SAVISQKPSRDICQRGTSLTIQCQVDSQVTMMFWYRQQPGQSLTLIATANQGSEATYESGFVIDKFPISRPNLTFSTLTVSNMSPEDSSIYLCSVGGELGDYGYTFGSGTRLTVV.

This chain links TRBV6-5 with TRBJ2-2; TRBD1 is a possible D gene (7 bases). The V end lost 0 bases, the J end lost 7 bases, and 15 bases lay between the germline ends. Germline CDR1 and CDR2: MNHEY and SVGAGI. The CDR3 is 16 amino acids. The CDR3 bases are TGTGCCAGCAGTTACTCGCAGGGGGGTACGAGCGGGGAGCTGTTTTTT. Amino acid sequence: CASSYSQGGTSGELFF.

This chain uses TRBV18 with TRBJ2-1; 8 bases are shared with TRBD2. Trimming at V came to 1 base and at J to 4 bases, leaving 6 bases not matched to a gene. The germline CDR1 and CDR2 sequences are KGHSH and LQKENI. This CDR3 is built from 16 residues. CDR3 sequence (DNA): TGTGCCAGCTCACCACGCAATAGCGGGGCATACAATGAGCAGTTCTTC. It yields the protein CASSPRNSGAYNEQFF.

The sample holds a few counts of this clone. The chain carries TRBV21-1 and TRBJ2-7; the table's D call, TRBD1, was not checked against the DNA. TRBV21-1 is designated a pseudogene. The CDR3 loop spans 11 amino acids. As DNA, the CDR3 is TGTGCCAGCAGCAAAGTTGACACCGGAAATTTC. Translation gives CASSKVDTGNF.

This chain connects TRBV4-1 to TRBJ1-2; the D gene is possibly TRBD1 (5 bases). The CDR3 loop spans 16 amino acids. V was clipped by 4 bases and J by 4 bases, with 19 bases between them. The germline CDR1 and CDR2 sequences are MGHRA and YSYEKL. CDR3 nucleotide sequence: TGCGCCAGCAGCCGACCGACAGCATGGCAGCCCTATGGCTACACCTTC. It is translated as CASSRPTAWQPYGYTF.

J is TRBJ1-2 and V is TRBV29-1; the match to TRBD1 covers 7 bases. J gave up 4 bases and V 2 bases, and 7 bases lay outside the gene matches. The germline V gene has CDR1 SQVTM and CDR2 ANQGSEA. The CDR3 extends over 14 amino acids. CDR3 coding DNA: TGCAGCGTTGAAAAGAGGGGACAGAGCTATGGCTACACCTTC. Amino acid sequence: CSVEKRGQSYGYTF.

The V call is TRBV5-4, the J call TRBJ2-5; D possibly matches TRBD1 or TRBD2 (5 bases each). CDR3 length: 12 residues. Trimming pared 4 bases from V and 4 bases from J, leaving 8 bases between. In germline, CDR1 is SGHNT, CDR2 YYREEE (reference sequence). The CDR3 here is CASSAGRETQYF. CDR3 DNA: TGTGCCAGCAGCGCAGGGAGAGAGACCCAGTACTTC. Full variable domain (remainder filled in from reference TRBV5-4 and TRBJ2-5): ETGVTQSPTHLIKTRGQQVTLRCSSQSGHNTVSWYQQALGQGPQFIFQYYREEENGRGNFPPRFSGLQFPNYSSELNVNALELDDSALYLCASSAGRETQYFGPGTRLLVL.

V gene TRBV5-1 combines with J gene TRBJ1-2, with TRBD1 as a possible D gene (5 bases). V was cut by 2 bases and J by 5 bases, with 13 bases left in between. The CDR3 consists of 14 residues. Germline V gene sequence: CDR1 SGHRS, CDR2 YFSETQ. The CDR3 spells CASSLKGVGYGYTF. The CDR3 nucleotides read TGCGCCAGCAGCTTAAAAGGGGTGGGATATGGCTACACCTTC.